A selection of T cell receptor beta chains follows, all from one sample in a study of blood T cell repertoires in COVID-19. Profiling relied on immunoSEQ multiplex PCR, and the TCRdb table lists in-frame clones only, not all of them. Of around 160,000 clones in the sample, roughly nine tenths are singletons; the top ten hold roughly 2.8%. The sample comprised peripheral blood. Every receptor here comes from a man aged 55 to 70 with acute or convalescent COVID-19. Each CDR3 is given without its conserved first and last residue. D genes are given only for firm matches.

. | TRBJ2-1 | TRBV24-1 | ATSDPARGNSNYNEQF
TRBD2 | TRBJ2-7 | TRBV9 | ASSTSGGHEQY
. | TRBJ1-3 | TRBV18 | ASSQRQENTIY
. | TRBJ1-1 | TRBV10-3 | AISPDQGGRTEAF
. | TRBJ1-1 | TRBV7-9 | ASSLPKGQNTEAF
TRBD1 | TRBJ1-5 | TRBV10-2 | AAPQAGQGTGNQPQH
. | TRBJ2-3 | TRBV10-1 | ASSVGGPPRDTQY
. | TRBJ1-1 | TRBV3-1/TRBV3-2 | ASSLIYRVGTEAF
. | TRBJ2-7 | TRBV19 | ASSIRADSGEQY
. | TRBJ2-2 | TRBV5-1 | ASSSGANTGELF
. | TRBJ2-2 | TRBV7-9 | ASPPGGAYTGELF
. | TRBJ1-2 | TRBV4-3 | ASSQDHQAGCGYT
. | TRBJ2-2 | TRBV21-1 | ASGQLDRPNTGELF
TRBD1 | TRBJ1-4 | TRBV3-1/TRBV3-2 | ASSQLSGTGVSNEKLF
. | TRBJ2-6 | TRBV5-5 | ASSPTVSGANVLT
. | TRBJ1-2 | TRBV18 | ASSPGGNYGYT
. | TRBJ2-3 | TRBV13 | ASSLKKRDWTAWRAATDTQY
. | TRBJ2-3 | TRBV3-1/TRBV3-2 | ASSRATGSGYTDTQY
. | TRBJ1-6 | TRBV4-1 | ASSQKPDSPSYNSPLH
. | TRBJ1-2 | TRBV7-3 | ASSLDGWGYT
. | TRBJ1-1 | TRBV19 | ASSTQVQGVTEAF
. | TRBJ2-3 | TRBV4-3 | ASSPQLGTDTQY
. | TRBJ1-5 | TRBV7-2 | ASSLGQNNQPQH
TRBD1 | TRBJ2-5 | TRBV7-8 | ASSSRDRVRETQY
. | TRBJ2-6 | TRBV19 | ASRESSLGLGGANVLT
TRBD2 | TRBJ2-3 | TRBV5-1 | ASSFSGGGTDTQY
TRBD2 | TRBJ2-2 | TRBV2 | AIMTSATGELF
TRBD1 | TRBJ1-2 | TRBV7-2 | ASSPDRNYGYT
TRBD1 | TRBJ2-5 | TRBV5-6 | ASSYYGQGREETQY
TRBD2 | TRBJ2-7 | TRBV6-5 | ASSYGLAGDYEQY
. | TRBJ1-6 | TRBV5-6 | ASSLGQTNSPLH
TRBD1 | TRBJ1-5 | TRBV19 | ASEGQGYQPQH
TRBD1 | TRBJ1-2 | TRBV7-2 | ASSWDRGGGYT